This passage covers 14 T cell receptor beta chains from one sample sequenced in a study of cytotoxic CD8 clonotypes in ibrutinib-treated CLL. The protocol was immunoSEQ multiplex PCR, while the TCRdb copy is restricted to in-frame clones and leaves out a portion. Seen here are approximately 280,000 clones, roughly four fifths observed once, and the top ten hold 5.6%. The starting material was PBMCs, obtained at disease progression, from a patient treated with ibrutinib. These receptors originate from a human donor with chronic lymphocytic leukemia.

The chain employs TRBV7-8 and TRBJ2-5; D is undetermined. Germline V gene lookup returns CDR1 SGHVS and CDR2 FQNEAQ. Trimming removed 5 bases from V and 4 bases from J, with 8 bases in between. CDR3 length: 12 residues. The CDR3 protein is CASSLDRETQYF. For the CDR3, the DNA is TGTGCCAGCAGCCTGGACCGAGAGACCCAGTACTTC.

In DNA, the CDR3 is TGTGCCAGCACCTTGGGCGTAAGTTACGCCTACGAGCAGTACTTC. Its translation: CASTLGVSYAYEQYF. This sequence joins TRBV28 and TRBJ2-7; no firm D call. Deletions cut 7 bases from V and 2 bases from J, with 18 bases between. Per germline, CDR1 MDHEN and CDR2 SYDVKM. This CDR3 has 15 residues.

V and J are TRBV14 and TRBJ2-3, with D uncertain. Germline V gene data show CDR1 as SGHDN and CDR2 as FVKESK. The V end lost 0 bases, the J end lost 6 bases, and 16 bases lay between the germline ends. The CDR3 spans 16 residues. DNA of the CDR3: TGTGCCAGCAGCCAAGATCGGCTGATTCTGAGGGATACGCAGTATTTT. The encoded protein is CASSQDRLILRDTQYF. Variable domain in full (rest from reference TRBV14 and TRBJ2-3): EAGVTQFPSHSVIEKGQTVTLRCDPISGHDNLYWYRRVMGKEIKFLLHFVKESKQDESGMPNNRFLAERTGGTYSTLKVQPAELEDSGVYFCASSQDRLILRDTQYFGPGTRLTVL.

The chain links TRBV19 to TRBJ1-2, with a possible D match to TRBD1 (6 bases). The CDR3 covers 14 residues. V was cut by 7 bases and J by 5 bases, with 17 bases left in between. The germline gives CDR1 LNHDA, CDR2 SQIVND (reference sequence). The CDR3 loop is CASTSRTEAYGYTF. CDR3 bases: TGTGCCAGTACTTCACGGACAGAGGCTTATGGCTACACCTTC.

The chain has TRBV2 and TRBJ2-2, with a possible D match to TRBD1 (6 bases). The CDR3 consists of 16 residues. Trimming removed 5 bases at V and 4 bases at J, with 17 bases between. Germline CDR1 reads SNHLY; CDR2 reads FYNNEI. The CDR3 sequence is CASSRTVRGFTGELFF. CDR3 sequence (DNA): TGTGCCAGCAGTCGGACAGTTCGCGGATTCACCGGGGAGCTGTTTTTT.

A note on this clone: The junction does not match germline at one end; this may be a read error. V and J are TRBV20-1 and TRBJ1-1; D is undetermined. The CDR3 extends over 11 amino acids. CDR1 and CDR2 from the germline V gene are DFQATT and SNEGSKA (reference sequence). CDR3 coding DNA: TGCAGAGCTATTCGAGGGACTGAAGCTTTCTTT. This translates into CRAIRGTEAFF.

The sample holds one count of this clone. The gene calls are TRBV7-8 and TRBJ2-6; D call uncertain. The germline V and J ends were trimmed by 1 base and 0 bases, with 4 bases remaining between them. The CDR3 covers 15 residues. Germline CDR1 SGHVS, CDR2 FQNEAQ. The CDR3 spells CASSLGVSGANVLTF. As DNA, the CDR3 is TGTGCCAGCAGCTTAGGGGTCTCTGGGGCCAACGTCCTGACTTTC. The variable domain in full, completed from reference TRBV7-8 and TRBJ2-6, reads GAGVSQSPRYKVAKRGQDVALRCDPISGHVSLFWYQQALGQGPEFLTYFQNEAQLDKSGLPSDRFFAERPEGSVSTLKIQRTQQEDSAVYLCASSLGVSGANVLTFGAGSRLTVL.

This clone has only a few counts. Its ends do not fully match the called genes, so a read error is possible. The chain uses TRBV20-1 and TRBJ2-7; no clear D. The CDR3 has 11 residues. Germline V lookup: CDR1 DFQATT, CDR2 SNEGSKA (reference sequence). The CDR3 sequence is CSADLSHEQYF. CDR3 coding DNA: TGCAGTGCGGACCTCTCCCACGAGCAGTACTTC.

A single count supports this clone. This rearrangement joins TRBV5-4 to TRBJ1-2, with D maybe TRBD1 (5 bases). Deletions cut 1 base from V and 8 bases from J, with 12 bases between. This CDR3 is 13 amino acids long. From germline, CDR1 is SGHNT and CDR2 YYREEE (reference sequence). DNA for the CDR3: TGTGCCAGCAGCTTGAGTGGGGGAGTAGGCTACACCTTC. It yields the protein CASSLSGGVGYTF.

CDR3 bases: TGCGCCAGCAGCCAAGGTATTAGCGGGAGCACAGATACGCAGTATTTT. Its translation: CASSQGISGSTDTQYF. V usage is TRBV4-3 and J usage is TRBJ2-3; TRBD2 aligns across 7 bases. Trimming at V came to 1 base and at J to 0 bases, leaving 4 bases not matched to a gene. The CDR3 length is 16 residues. Per germline, CDR1 LGHNA and CDR2 YSLEER.

This chain joins TRBV18 and TRBJ1-1; no reliable D call. CDR1 KGHSH and CDR2 LQKENI come from the germline V gene. Trimming left V 5 bases short and J 0 bases short, with 19 bases between. This CDR3 comprises 17 residues. Here the CDR3 reads CASSTLFSKAMNTEAFF. Written as DNA, the CDR3 is TGTGCCAGCTCAACATTGTTTTCCAAGGCTATGAACACTGAAGCTTTCTTT.

In nucleotides, the CDR3 is TGTGCCAGCAGCGTAGTTGGGACAGGCACAGATACGCAGTATTTT. It encodes CASSVVGTGTDTQYF. The gene calls are TRBV9 and TRBJ2-3; 7 bases match TRBD1. The CDR3 contains 15 residues. Germline V CDR1 and CDR2: SGDLS, YYNGEE. The trim removed 0 bases at V and 1 base at J, leaving 2 bases unmatched.

The chain combines TRBV2 with TRBJ2-3; TRBD2 matches 9 bases. This CDR3 comprises 15 residues. Trimming cost V 5 bases and J 2 bases; bases outside gene matches: 5. CDR1 and CDR2 from the germline V gene are SNHLY and FYNNEI. The CDR3 bases are TGTGCCAGCAGTTCGAGCGGGAGGACCACAGATACGCAGTATTTT. Translating gives CASSSSGRTTDTQYF.

The chain carries TRBV6-5 and TRBJ2-2, with unresolved D. The CDR3 sequence is 15 residues long. The V end lost 0 bases, the J end lost 1 base, and 6 bases lay between the germline ends. The germline V gene has CDR1 MNHEY and CDR2 SVGAGI. This CDR3 reads CASSYSRRNTGELFF. In nucleotides, the CDR3 is TGTGCCAGCAGTTACTCGAGGAGGAACACCGGGGAGCTGTTTTTT.